One sample yielded the 15 T cell receptor beta chains listed below, sequenced in a study of blood T cell repertoires in COVID-19. Produced via immunoSEQ multiplex PCR; TCRdb's table is partial and in-frame only. The table includes 120,000 to 150,000 clones, 85% to 90% detected once. The specimen was peripheral blood. The receptors here all came from a woman aged 55-70 years with active COVID-19.

The rearrangement uses TRBV28 and TRBJ2-3; 7 bases fit TRBD1. Germline CDR1 reads MDHEN; CDR2 reads SYDVKM. Trimming removed 6 bases from V and 9 bases from J; junction bases left unmatched: 9. The CDR3 has 13 residues. CDR3 bases: TGTGCCAGCAGACTCCCGAGGGGGCTCACGCAGTATTTT. As protein: CASRLPRGLTQYF.

The chain has TRBV18 and TRBJ1-2; weak D call: TRBD1 (6 bases). CDR1 is KGHSH and CDR2 is LQKENI in the germline V gene. There are 19 residues in the CDR3. V lost 1 base, J lost 2 bases, and 23 bases lay in between. This CDR3 is CASSPRGGGAGVSNYGYTF. For the CDR3, the DNA is TGTGCCAGCTCACCACGTGGAGGGGGGGCCGGAGTATCGAACTATGGCTACACCTTC.

J is TRBJ2-2 and V is TRBV7-2, with TRBD2 identical over 9 bases. Per germline, CDR1 SGHTA and CDR2 FQGNSA. This CDR3 region has 16 residues. Trimming at V came to 5 bases and at J to 5 bases, leaving 9 bases not matched to a gene. CDR3 DNA sequence: TGTGCCAGCAGCGGTACTAGCGGGTGGGGGACCGGGGAGCTGTTTTTT. Protein product: CASSGTSGWGTGELFF.

The chain recombines TRBV25-1 with TRBJ1-1; D remains unclear. Germline lookup yields CDR1 MGHDK and CDR2 SYGVNS. This CDR3 is 14 amino acids long. V shed 1 base and J shed 12 bases, with 18 bases lying between them. This CDR3 reads CASSESGGLMKTFF. CDR3 bases: TGTGCCAGCAGTGAATCGGGAGGACTAATGAAAACTTTCTTT.

The rearrangement links TRBV13 to TRBJ2-1; 7 nucleotides align to TRBD1. The V and J ends lost 0 bases and 1 base, in that order; junction bases with no gene match: 9. Germline CDR1 and CDR2: PRHDT and FYEKMQ (reference sequence). The CDR3 is 18 residues long. CDR3 amino acids: CASSLGDRSRGSYNEQFF. DNA of the CDR3: TGTGCCAGCAGCTTAGGGGACAGGAGCAGAGGGTCCTACAATGAGCAGTTCTTC.

The rearrangement uses TRBV7-8 and TRBJ2-7; no definite D call. Trimming cost V 5 bases and J 1 base, with 12 bases left between them. This CDR3 has 14 residues. Germline CDR1 SGHVS, CDR2 FQNEAQ. CDR3 protein: CASSATARSYEQYF. The CDR3 DNA is TGTGCCAGCAGCGCCACCGCACGGTCCTACGAGCAGTACTTC.

The chain links TRBV28 to TRBJ2-1; TRBD2 matches 13 bases. Germline CDR1 reads MDHEN; CDR2 reads SYDVKM. The V and J ends lost 3 bases and 4 bases, in that order; junction bases with no gene match: 0. The CDR3 runs to 15 residues. CDR3 sequence reads: CASSLTSGGYNEQFF. The DNA for the CDR3 is TGTGCCAGCAGTTTGACTAGCGGGGGGTACAATGAGCAGTTCTTC. The whole variable domain, remainder taken from reference TRBV28 and TRBJ2-1, is DVKVTQSSRYLVKRTGEKVFLECVQDMDHENMFWYRQDPGLGLRLIYFSYDVKMKEKGDIPEGYSVSREKKERFSLILESASTNQTSMYLCASSLTSGGYNEQFFGPGTRLTVL.

This chain connects TRBV7-6 to TRBJ2-5; 10 nucleotides line up with TRBD2. Germline CDR1 is SGHVS and CDR2 is FNYEAQ. The CDR3 totals 15 residues. The V segment lost 3 bases and the J segment 3 bases; nucleotides outside the gene matches: 4. This chain's CDR3 is CASSFRLAGEETQYF. CDR3 nucleotide sequence: TGTGCCAGCAGCTTCCGACTAGCGGGTGAAGAGACCCAGTACTTC.

V and J are TRBV2 and TRBJ2-7; 11 bases map to TRBD2. CDR1 is SNHLY, CDR2 FYNNEI, per germline. This CDR3 contains 15 residues. With V trimmed by 7 bases and J by 2 bases, 7 bases remained unmatched. CDR3: CASNIAGGTTYEQYF. CDR3 DNA sequence: TGTGCCAGCAACATAGCGGGAGGGACTACCTACGAGCAGTACTTC.

The sample holds a few counts of this clone. This chain connects TRBV13 to TRBJ2-6, with D possibly TRBD1 on 6 matching bases. CDR3 size: 17 residues. Trimming removed 6 bases from V and 2 bases from J, with 17 bases in between. Germline CDR1 and CDR2: PRHDT and FYEKMQ (reference sequence). The DNA of the CDR3 is TGTGCCAGCAGTCCCATGACACAGGGCACTGGGGCCAACGTCCTGACTTTC. Translated, it gives CASSPMTQGTGANVLTF.

Only one count was recorded for this clone. The chain recombines TRBV7-9 with TRBJ2-7; maybe TRBD2 (7 bases). The V end was cut by 1 base, the J end by 0 bases, with 16 bases between. CDR3 size: 17 residues. Germline-derived CDR1 and CDR2 are SEHNR and FQNEAQ (reference sequence). DNA of the CDR3: TGTGCCAGCAGCTTAGGCCTGGGGGGAGGGGGCTCCTACGAGCAGTACTTC. Amino acid sequence: CASSLGLGGGGSYEQYF. Variable domain in full (rest from reference TRBV7-9 and TRBJ2-7): DTGVSQNPRHKITKRGQNVTFRCDPISEHNRLYWYRQTLGQGPEFLTYFQNEAQLEKSRLLSDRFSAERPKGSFSTLEIQRTEQGDSAMYLCASSLGLGGGGSYEQYFGPGTRLTVT.

This chain uses TRBV6-6 with TRBJ2-1; 10 nucleotides line up with TRBD2. Germline loops: CDR1 MNHNY, CDR2 SVGAGI (reference sequence). V was pared by 7 bases and J by 8 bases, with 8 bases of the junction left unmatched. This CDR3 spans 14 amino acids. CDR3 region: CASIGLAGEHEQFF. As DNA, the CDR3 is TGTGCCAGCATCGGTCTAGCGGGAGAGCATGAGCAGTTCTTC.

The chain links TRBV24-1 to TRBJ2-1; 7 bases line up with TRBD2. Germline V lookup: CDR1 KGHDR, CDR2 SFDVKD. The CDR3 spans 17 residues. The J segment lost 6 bases and the V segment lost 0 bases, leaving 10 bases of the junction unmatched. The DNA for the CDR3 is TGTGCCACCAGTGATTTGCGTGGGGCGGGGGACCCCAATGAGCAGTTCTTC. It specifies CATSDLRGAGDPNEQFF.

The gene calls are TRBV6-1 and TRBJ2-1; 9 nucleotides agree with TRBD2. Per germline, CDR1 MNHNS and CDR2 SASEGT. With 2 bases clipped from V and 9 bases from J, the junction kept 8 bases outside the gene matches. The CDR3 consists of 15 residues. In DNA form, the CDR3 reads TGTGCCAGCAGTGAAAGTGGTAGCGGGAGAGTTGAGCAGTTCTTC. Encoded protein: CASSESGSGRVEQFF.

In its sample, this clone was seen once. CDR3 protein: CASARDSGHYEQYF. CDR3 bases: TGTGCCAGCGCGCGGGACTCAGGGCACTACGAGCAGTACTTC. The J gene is TRBJ2-7, the V gene TRBV2; weak D call: TRBD2 (6 bases). Trimming shortened V by 8 bases and J by 3 bases, and 17 bases separated the two germline ends. CDR1 SNHLY and CDR2 FYNNEI come from the germline V gene. The CDR3 spans 14 residues.